The source of this TCR beta chain is a study of spatial heterogeneity in lung cancer. The time point here: sample taken at primary tumor resection. Tumor, nontumor lung or frozen PBMC supplied whole RNA that was sequenced unsorted. The donor group consisted of under 90 patients who had untreated, early-stage non-small cell lung cancer. Overall study findings and caveats: Ubiquitous expanded tumor TCRs were observed in blood more at resection than follow-up.

This clonotype was detected only a few times. Its matching antigen is unknown. Germline V gives CDR1 SGDLS, CDR2 YYNGEE. Trimming removed 4 bases from V and 5 bases from J; junction bases left unmatched: 6. The CDR3 consists of 15 residues. Every TCR cDNA molecule bore a unique molecular identifier. TCRdb called the 5' RACE reads again in MiXCR, with one record for every CDR3 protein. Of 60,000 to 80,000 distinct CDR3 sequences listed, 13% were seen once; the top ten hold approximately 7%. The sample here was PBMCs, taken at surgery. J is TRBJ2-1 and V is TRBV9; 10 bases map to TRBD2. The TCR sequence derives from a male donor with early-stage non-small cell lung cancer. As DNA, the CDR3 is TGTGCCAGCAGCCCAAGGACTAGCGGAAACAATGAGCAGTTCTTC. Protein: CASSPRTSGNNEQFF. The full variable domain, completed using reference TRBV9 and TRBJ2-1, is DSGVTQTPKHLITATGQRVTLRCSPRSGDLSVYWYQQSLDQGLQFLIQYYNGEERAKGNILERFSAQQFPDLHSELNLSSLELGDSALYFCASSPRTSGNNEQFFGPGTRLTVL.